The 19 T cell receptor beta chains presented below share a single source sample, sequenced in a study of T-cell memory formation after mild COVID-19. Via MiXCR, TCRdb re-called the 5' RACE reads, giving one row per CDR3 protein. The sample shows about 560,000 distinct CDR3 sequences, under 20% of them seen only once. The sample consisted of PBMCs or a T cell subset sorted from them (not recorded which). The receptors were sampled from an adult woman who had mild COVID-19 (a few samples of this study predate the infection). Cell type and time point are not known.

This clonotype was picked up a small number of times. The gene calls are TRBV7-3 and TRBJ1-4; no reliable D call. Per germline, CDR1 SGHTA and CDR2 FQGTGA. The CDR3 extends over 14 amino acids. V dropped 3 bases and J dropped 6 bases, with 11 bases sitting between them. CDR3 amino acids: CASSFPWQDEKLFF. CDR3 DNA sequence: TGTGCCAGCAGCTTCCCATGGCAGGATGAAAAACTGTTTTTT.

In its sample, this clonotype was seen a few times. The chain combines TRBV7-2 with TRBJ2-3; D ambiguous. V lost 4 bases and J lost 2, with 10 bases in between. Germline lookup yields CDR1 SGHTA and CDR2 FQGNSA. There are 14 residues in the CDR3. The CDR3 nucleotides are TGTGCCAGCAGCTCCCAAACCTCCACAGATACGCAGTATTTT. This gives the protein CASSSQTSTDTQYF.

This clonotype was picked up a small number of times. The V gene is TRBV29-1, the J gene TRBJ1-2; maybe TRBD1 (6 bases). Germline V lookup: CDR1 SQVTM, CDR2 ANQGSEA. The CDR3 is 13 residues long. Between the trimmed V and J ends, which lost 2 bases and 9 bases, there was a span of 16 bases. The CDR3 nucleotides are TGCAGCGTTGAAAAGGGCGGGGGCAGAAGCTACACCTTC. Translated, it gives CSVEKGGGRSYTF.

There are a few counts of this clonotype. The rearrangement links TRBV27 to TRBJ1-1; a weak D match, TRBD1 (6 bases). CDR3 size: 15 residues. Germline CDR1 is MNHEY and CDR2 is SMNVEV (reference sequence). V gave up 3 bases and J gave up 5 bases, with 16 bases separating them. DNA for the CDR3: TGTGCCAGCAGTTTGAATGCGAGGGGGACAACTGAAGCTTTCTTT. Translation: CASSLNARGTTEAFF.

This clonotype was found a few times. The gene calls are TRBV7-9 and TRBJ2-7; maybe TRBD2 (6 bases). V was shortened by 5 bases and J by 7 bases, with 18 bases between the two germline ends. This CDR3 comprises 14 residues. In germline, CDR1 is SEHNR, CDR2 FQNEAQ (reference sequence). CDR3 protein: CASSLSTGLQEQYF. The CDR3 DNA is TGTGCCAGCAGCCTGTCGACGGGACTCCAGGAGCAGTACTTC.

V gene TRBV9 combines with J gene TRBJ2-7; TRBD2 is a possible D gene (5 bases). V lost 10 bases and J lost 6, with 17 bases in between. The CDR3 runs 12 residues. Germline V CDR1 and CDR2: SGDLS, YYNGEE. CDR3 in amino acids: CASSSGDFEQYF. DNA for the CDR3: TGTGCCTCATCGTCCGGGGATTTCGAGCAGTACTTC.

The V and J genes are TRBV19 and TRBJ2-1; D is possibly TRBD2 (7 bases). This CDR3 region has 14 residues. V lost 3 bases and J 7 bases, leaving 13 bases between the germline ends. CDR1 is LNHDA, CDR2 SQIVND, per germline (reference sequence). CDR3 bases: TGTGCCAGTAGTATGGGGGGGGCCGTAAATGAGCAGTTCTTC. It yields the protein CASSMGGAVNEQFF.

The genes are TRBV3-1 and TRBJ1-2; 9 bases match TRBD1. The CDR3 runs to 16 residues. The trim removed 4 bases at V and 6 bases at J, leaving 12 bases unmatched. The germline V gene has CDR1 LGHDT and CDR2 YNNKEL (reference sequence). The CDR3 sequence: CASSPSRDRVRNGYTF. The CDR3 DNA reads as TGTGCCAGCAGCCCGTCCCGGGACAGGGTTCGGAATGGCTACACCTTC.

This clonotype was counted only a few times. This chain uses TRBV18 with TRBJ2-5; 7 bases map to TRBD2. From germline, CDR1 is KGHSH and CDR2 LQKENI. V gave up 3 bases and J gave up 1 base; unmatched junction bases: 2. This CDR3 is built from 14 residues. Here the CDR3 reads CASSPAGVQETQYF. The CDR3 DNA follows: TGTGCCAGCTCACCCGCGGGGGTCCAAGAGACCCAGTACTTC.

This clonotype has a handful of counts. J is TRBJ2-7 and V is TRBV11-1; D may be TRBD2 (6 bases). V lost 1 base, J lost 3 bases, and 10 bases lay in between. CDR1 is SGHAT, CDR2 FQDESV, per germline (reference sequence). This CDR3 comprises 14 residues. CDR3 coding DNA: TGTGCCAGCAGCTTAGTCCGGGAGAACTACGAGCAGTACTTC. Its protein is CASSLVRENYEQYF.

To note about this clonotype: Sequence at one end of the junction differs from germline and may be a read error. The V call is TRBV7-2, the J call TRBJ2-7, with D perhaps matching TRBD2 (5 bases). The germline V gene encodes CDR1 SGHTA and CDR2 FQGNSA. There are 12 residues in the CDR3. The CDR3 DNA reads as TGTGCCAGCAGCCCCCGTACGGGGTCTGTTGACTTC. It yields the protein CASSPRTGSVDF.

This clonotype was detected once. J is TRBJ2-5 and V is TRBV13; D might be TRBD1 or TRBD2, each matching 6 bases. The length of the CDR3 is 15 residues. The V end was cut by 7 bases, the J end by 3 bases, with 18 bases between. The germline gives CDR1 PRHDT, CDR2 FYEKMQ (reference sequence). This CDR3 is CASTAARGEEETQYF. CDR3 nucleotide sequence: TGTGCCAGCACCGCGGCGAGGGGGGAGGAAGAGACCCAGTACTTC.

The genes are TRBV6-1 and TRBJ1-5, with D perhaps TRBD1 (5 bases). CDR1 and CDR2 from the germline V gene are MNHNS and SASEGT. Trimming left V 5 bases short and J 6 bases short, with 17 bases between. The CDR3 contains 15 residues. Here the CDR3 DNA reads TGTGCCAGCAGTCCGGGGGACTCGTGGGGTCAGCCCCAGCATTTT. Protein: CASSPGDSWGQPQHF.

The CDR3 coding sequence is TGTGCCAGCAGCTTGATCGCTGGGTCCGGGGAGCTGTTTTTT. It codes for CASSLIAGSGELFF. The V call is TRBV5-6, the J call TRBJ2-2; D not resolved. Germline CDR1 and CDR2: SGHDT and YYEEEE. The V and J ends lost 1 base and 6 bases respectively, with 10 bases between them. This CDR3 is 14 amino acids long.

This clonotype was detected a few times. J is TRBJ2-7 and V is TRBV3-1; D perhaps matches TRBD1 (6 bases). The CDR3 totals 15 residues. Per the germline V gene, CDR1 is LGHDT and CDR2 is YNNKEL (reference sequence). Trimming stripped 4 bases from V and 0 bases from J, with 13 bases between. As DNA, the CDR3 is TGTGCCAGCAGCCCCTTCCCGGACAGCTCCTACGAGCAGTACTTC. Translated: CASSPFPDSSYEQYF.

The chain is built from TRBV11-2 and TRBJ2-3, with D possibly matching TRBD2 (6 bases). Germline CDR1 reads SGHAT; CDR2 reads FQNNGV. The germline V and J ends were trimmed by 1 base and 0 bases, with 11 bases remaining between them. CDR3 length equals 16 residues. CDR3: CASSLAGGYSTDTQYF. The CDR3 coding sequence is TGTGCCAGCAGCTTAGCAGGAGGGTATAGCACAGATACGCAGTATTTT.

For the CDR3, the DNA is TGTGCCAGCAGTGTATCTTCGATCTCTGGAAACACCATATATTTT. Encoded protein: CASSVSSISGNTIYF. This chain links TRBV25-1 with TRBJ1-3; no firm D call. V was shortened by 4 bases and J by 0 bases, with 10 bases between the two germline ends. CDR3 length equals 15 residues. CDR1 MGHDK and CDR2 SYGVNS come from the germline V gene.

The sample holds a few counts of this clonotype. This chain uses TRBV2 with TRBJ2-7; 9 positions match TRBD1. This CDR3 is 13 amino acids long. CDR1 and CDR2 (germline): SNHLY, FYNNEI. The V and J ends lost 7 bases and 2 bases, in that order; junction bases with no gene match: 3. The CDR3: CASKWDRAYEQYF. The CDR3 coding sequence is TGTGCCAGCAAATGGGACAGGGCCTACGAGCAGTACTTC.

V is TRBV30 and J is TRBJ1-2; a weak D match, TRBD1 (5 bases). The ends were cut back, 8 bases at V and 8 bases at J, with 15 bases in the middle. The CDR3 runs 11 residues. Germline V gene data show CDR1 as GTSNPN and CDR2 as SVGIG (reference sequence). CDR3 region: CATRAPGGYTF. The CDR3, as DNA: TGTGCCACCAGGGCCCCCGGAGGCTACACCTTC. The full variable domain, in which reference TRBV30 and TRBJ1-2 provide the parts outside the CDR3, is SQTIHQWPATLVQPVGSPLSLECTVEGTSNPNLYWYRQAAGRGLQLLFYSVGIGQISSEVPQNLSASRPQDRQFILSSKKLLLSDSGFYLCATRAPGGYTFGSGTRLTVV.